Below are 9 T cell receptor beta chains sequenced from a single sample in a study of blood T cells in healthy people across ages. Through a sample-barcoded 5' primer and a J-beta primer mix, a second PCR was run for roughly 7 to 11 cycles. TCRdb processed the 5' RACE reads anew with MiXCR; each CDR3 protein has one entry. Counted here are some 900,000 distinct CDR3 sequences, around 46% occurring once; the ten biggest clones make up around an eighth. The specimen was blood. Every receptor here comes from a man aged 25-40 years in good health.

This clonotype came up a few times. This chain connects TRBV20-1 to TRBJ2-5, with D unclear. V lost 3 bases and J 2 bases, leaving 10 bases between the germline ends. Germline CDR1 and CDR2: DFQATT and SNEGSKA (reference sequence). This CDR3 is built from 13 residues. The CDR3 loop reads CSASKTSQETQYF. The CDR3 DNA reads as TGCAGTGCTAGCAAGACATCTCAAGAGACCCAGTACTTC.

The rearrangement links TRBV27 to TRBJ2-1; TRBD2 matches at 9 bases. The CDR3 runs to 14 residues. Germline loops: CDR1 MNHEY, CDR2 SMNVEV (reference sequence). Trimming cost V 6 bases and J 2 bases; bases outside gene matches: 2. Here the CDR3 reads CASRRTSAYNEQFF. In DNA, the CDR3 is TGTGCCAGCAGAAGGACTAGCGCCTACAATGAGCAGTTCTTC.

The CDR3 bases are TGTGCCACCAGGACAGAGACAGATACGCAGTATTTT. Translated, it gives CATRTETDTQYF. This chain connects TRBV15 to TRBJ2-3; a weak D match, TRBD1 (5 bases). Trimming shortened V by 6 bases and J by 3 bases, and 7 bases separated the two germline ends. Per germline, CDR1 LNHNV and CDR2 YYDKDF (reference sequence). CDR3 length: 12 amino acids.

V usage is TRBV6-1 and J usage is TRBJ1-3; 7 nucleotides match TRBD1. The CDR3 is made up of 15 amino acids. With V trimmed by 4 bases and J by 0 bases, 3 bases remained unmatched. Germline V gene data show CDR1 as MNHNS and CDR2 as SASEGT. The CDR3 nucleotides are TGTGCCAGCAGTGGGACAGGCGTCTCTGGAAACACCATATATTTT. As protein: CASSGTGVSGNTIYF.

The chain links TRBV4-1 to TRBJ2-2; weak D call: TRBD1 (6 bases). The CDR3 has 15 residues. The V end was cut by 2 bases, the J end by 5 bases, with 12 bases between. CDR1 and CDR2 from the germline V gene are MGHRA and YSYEKL. This CDR3 is CASSQPTTGTGELFF. The CDR3 DNA reads as TGCGCCAGCAGCCAACCAACGACAGGTACCGGGGAGCTGTTTTTT.

This clonotype was counted between two and nine times. V and J are TRBV7-2 and TRBJ2-5; the match to TRBD1 covers 7 bases. The end of the DNA is better explained by TRBJ2-7, so the J call may be wrong. Germline CDR1 and CDR2: SGHTA and FQGNSA. The CDR3 has 16 residues. The CDR3 nucleotides are TGTGCCAGCAGCTTAGAGGCCCGACAGGGAAGGGTCGAGCAGTACTTC. Protein: CASSLEARQGRVEQYF.

The chain employs TRBV6-1 and TRBJ1-5; D unclear. CDR1 and CDR2 (germline): MNHNS, SASEGT. This CDR3 is 16 amino acids long. V was cut by 2 bases and J by 1 base, with 12 bases left in between. CDR3 sequence (DNA): TGTGCCAGCAGTGAATCGAGCAACCTCAGCAATCAGCCCCAGCATTTT. Residues: CASSESSNLSNQPQHF.

The V gene is TRBV4-1, the J gene TRBJ2-7; no clear D gene. Trimming shortened V by 3 bases and J by 4 bases, and 13 bases separated the two germline ends. Germline CDR1 is MGHRA and CDR2 is YSYEKL. The CDR3 loop spans 14 amino acids. The CDR3: CASSHGSNGYEQYF. The CDR3 coding sequence is TGCGCCAGCAGCCATGGGTCAAATGGGTACGAGCAGTACTTC.

The rearrangement links TRBV11-2 to TRBJ1-6; D possibly corresponds to TRBD1 (6 bases). This CDR3 spans 17 amino acids. V was shortened by 5 bases and J by 6 bases, with 20 bases between the two germline ends. Germline CDR1 and CDR2: SGHAT and FQNNGV. CDR3 loop: CASSPNHLTGPNSPLHF. In nucleotides, the CDR3 is TGTGCCAGCAGCCCGAATCACCTGACAGGTCCTAATTCACCCCTCCACTTT.